This TCR beta chain is from a study of blood T cell repertoires in COVID-19. Assay used: immunoSEQ multiplex PCR; TCRdb lists only in-frame clones, some missing. This sample has 350,000 to 450,000 clones, with around 85% found just once. The CDR3 consists of 13 residues. Trimming cost V 8 bases and J 8 bases, with 15 bases left between them. Germline V lookup: CDR1 MNHEY, CDR2 SVGAGI. The receptor comes from a woman aged 18-29 years with acute or convalescent COVID-19. The genes are TRBV6-5 and TRBJ1-4; D perhaps matches TRBD1 (6 bases). Specimen: peripheral blood. CDR3 DNA sequence: TGTGCCAGCCGGGCAGGGGTTTGGGAAAAACTGTTTTTT. Its protein product is CASRAGVWEKLFF.